The clone carrying this TCR beta chain was counted a few times. Its antigen is not known. The data derive from a study of CD8 T cells in ankylosing spondylitis. Broader study findings: Reportedly, significant enrichment of disease-linked clones occurred in matched ankylosing spondylitis synovial fluid.

V was pared by 2 bases and J by 1 base, with 11 bases between. This CDR3 has 16 residues. TCRdb independently ran MiXCR on the 5' RACE reads; one entry per CDR3 protein. The top ten clones hold roughly 15% of a sample with about 160,000 distinct CDR3 sequences, 9.5% to 10% of them seen once. The receptor was derived from a female donor with ankylosing spondylitis or in good health (not recorded which). Source material: blood, either unsorted or a sorted T cell fraction (not recorded which). The chain links TRBV12-3 or TRBV12-4 to TRBJ1-4; no clear D. CDR3 region: CASSLHNRGTNEKLFF. CDR3 DNA sequence: TGTGCCAGCAGTTTACACAACCGGGGAACTAATGAAAAACTGTTTTTT.